The 14 T cell receptor beta chains listed next were all sequenced from one sample in a study of shared clonotypes between healthy human individuals. CD45RO-negative, CCR7-selected cells formed the naive CD8 fraction, which excluded terminally differentiated effector memory CD45RA+ cells. Profiled with immunoSEQ multiplex PCR; TCRdb holds only in-frame clones, not every one. This sample carries roughly 810,000 clones, 95% to 97% of them seen once, and the ten largest clones take about 0.25%. Sequencing used naive CD8+ T cells sorted from blood. The receptors were sampled from a man aged 30-40 years in good health.

The gene calls are TRBV7-9 and TRBJ2-2; 9 bases match TRBD1. V gave up 4 bases and J gave up 3 bases; unmatched junction bases: 9. The CDR3 runs 17 residues. From germline, CDR1 is SEHNR and CDR2 FQNEAQ (reference sequence). DNA of the CDR3: TGTGCCAGCAGCTCCCGGGAAGACAGGGGGTACACCGGGGAGCTGTTTTTT. Its protein is CASSSREDRGYTGELFF.

The chain recombines TRBV7-9 with TRBJ2-3, with TRBD2 matching 10 bases. Unmatched junction bases numbered 7, after V lost 5 bases and J lost 2 bases. The CDR3 contains 16 residues. Looked up from germline, CDR1 is SEHNR and CDR2 is FQNEAQ (reference sequence). CDR3 nucleotides: TGTGCCAGCAGCGCAGTGACTAGCGGGTTCACAGATACGCAGTATTTT. This codes for CASSAVTSGFTDTQYF.

J is TRBJ2-7 and V is TRBV11-3, with 8 bases identical to TRBD2. CDR1 is SGHNT and CDR2 is YENEEA in the germline V gene. Trimming took 4 bases from V and 9 from J; bases not matched to a gene: 8. The CDR3 consists of 13 residues. CDR3 amino acids: CASSSPGLEGQYF. CDR3 in DNA: TGTGCCAGCAGCTCCCCGGGACTAGAGGGGCAGTACTTC.

The chain is built from TRBV27 and TRBJ2-1; D may match TRBD1 or TRBD2 (5 bases each). The V end was cut by 6 bases, the J end by 3 bases, with 15 bases between. Germline V gives CDR1 MNHEY, CDR2 SMNVEV (reference sequence). This CDR3 region has 15 residues. The CDR3, as DNA: TGTGCCAGCAGCCTACGGGACCTGCGCTACAATGAGCAGTTCTTC. Residues: CASSLRDLRYNEQFF.

The chain links TRBV19 to TRBJ1-5; maybe TRBD1 (6 bases). Deletions cut 4 bases from V and 5 bases from J, with 12 bases between. Germline V lookup: CDR1 LNHDA, CDR2 SQIVND (reference sequence). The CDR3 spans 14 residues. This chain's CDR3 is CASSTDSNYQPQHF. CDR3 in DNA: TGTGCCAGTAGTACGGACAGTAACTATCAGCCCCAGCATTTT.

The rearrangement uses TRBV7-9 and TRBJ2-5; 7 positions match TRBD1. Per the germline V gene, CDR1 is SEHNR and CDR2 is FQNEAQ (reference sequence). The CDR3 runs 15 residues. The ends lost 2 bases at V and 5 bases at J; junction bases unmatched: 8. The chain's CDR3 is CASSLFEGGSETQYF. DNA for the CDR3: TGTGCCAGCAGCTTATTTGAAGGGGGCTCGGAGACCCAGTACTTC. Full variable domain (remainder filled in from reference TRBV7-9 and TRBJ2-5): DTGVSQNPRHKITKRGQNVTFRCDPISEHNRLYWYRQTLGQGPEFLTYFQNEAQLEKSRLLSDRFSAERPKGSFSTLEIQRTEQGDSAMYLCASSLFEGGSETQYFGPGTRLLVL.

The rearrangement uses TRBV7-9 and TRBJ2-5; either TRBD1 or TRBD2 may fit D (7 bases each). Looked up from germline, CDR1 is SEHNR and CDR2 is FQNEAQ (reference sequence). This CDR3 has 15 residues. V was pared by 6 bases and J by 5 bases, with 19 bases between. For the CDR3, the DNA is TGTGCCAGCAGAGCGGGACAGAAGACACTCGAGACCCAGTACTTC. This encodes CASRAGQKTLETQYF.

The chain employs TRBV29-1 and TRBJ2-2; TRBD2 matches at 14 bases. The ends lost 6 bases at V and 5 bases at J; junction bases unmatched: 2. The germline gives CDR1 SQVTM, CDR2 ANQGSEA. This CDR3 contains 14 residues. In DNA form, the CDR3 reads TGCAGCGTCCGACTAGCGGGGGGGACCGGGGAGCTGTTTTTT. This codes for CSVRLAGGTGELFF.

This chain uses TRBV2 with TRBJ2-5; tentatively, D is TRBD1 (6 bases). The CDR3 runs to 15 residues. V shed 5 bases and J shed 0 bases, with 13 bases lying between them. Per the germline V gene, CDR1 is SNHLY and CDR2 is FYNNEI. This CDR3 is CASSSAQGNQETQYF. The CDR3 region has the DNA TGTGCCAGCAGTTCCGCACAGGGAAACCAAGAGACCCAGTACTTC. Based on the CDR3 plus reference TRBV2 and TRBJ2-5, the full variable domain is EPEVTQTPSHQVTQMGQEVILRCVPISNHLYFYWYRQILGQKVEFLVSFYNNEISEKSEIFDDQFSVERPDGSNFTLKIRSTKLEDSAMYFCASSSAQGNQETQYFGPGTRLLVL.

The chain joins TRBV18 to TRBJ2-2; maybe TRBD1 (6 bases). CDR1 is KGHSH, CDR2 LQKENI, per germline. V lost 3 bases, J lost 2 bases, and 13 bases lay in between. The CDR3 covers 16 residues. This chain's CDR3 is CASSPNRVDNTGELFF. The DNA for the CDR3 is TGTGCCAGCTCACCGAACAGGGTCGATAACACCGGGGAGCTGTTTTTT.

This clone has a single count. The V gene is TRBV5-1, the J gene TRBJ1-1, with unresolved D. This CDR3 has 15 amino acids. CDR1 and CDR2 from the germline V gene are SGHRS and YFSETQ. The V end was cut by 0 bases, the J end by 5 bases, with 14 bases between. The DNA for the CDR3 is TGCGCCAGCAGCTTGGAAAAAATATGGAGTACTGAAGCTTTCTTT. Amino acids: CASSLEKIWSTEAFF.

This chain joins TRBV19 and TRBJ2-1, with 9 bases matching TRBD1. There are 13 residues in the CDR3. Germline trimming cut 4 bases from V and 7 bases from J; bases unmatched to any gene: 2. The germline CDR1 and CDR2 sequences are LNHDA and SQIVND (reference sequence). CDR3 sequence: CASSTTGGNEQFF. Here the CDR3 DNA reads TGTGCCAGTAGTACGACAGGGGGTAATGAGCAGTTCTTC.

The chain recombines TRBV6-1 with TRBJ2-7; a possible D gene is TRBD2 (6 bases). Germline V lookup: CDR1 MNHNS, CDR2 SASEGT. This CDR3 is built from 15 residues. V was shortened by 3 bases and J by 3 bases, with 15 bases between the two germline ends. The CDR3 region has the DNA TGTGCCAGCAGTGAGCGGGGTCGAAGGGACTACGAGCAGTACTTC. Translation gives CASSERGRRDYEQYF.

This clone was picked up one time. The chain carries TRBV4-3 and TRBJ2-7, with D tentatively TRBD1 or TRBD2 (6 bases each). Trimming removed 0 bases from V and 1 base from J, with 16 bases in between. CDR1 and CDR2 from the germline V gene are LGHNA and YSLEER. This CDR3 has 17 amino acids. CDR3 DNA sequence: TGCGCCAGCAGCCAAGATATTGGGCAGGGGAGGTCCTACGAGCAGTACTTC. It specifies CASSQDIGQGRSYEQYF.